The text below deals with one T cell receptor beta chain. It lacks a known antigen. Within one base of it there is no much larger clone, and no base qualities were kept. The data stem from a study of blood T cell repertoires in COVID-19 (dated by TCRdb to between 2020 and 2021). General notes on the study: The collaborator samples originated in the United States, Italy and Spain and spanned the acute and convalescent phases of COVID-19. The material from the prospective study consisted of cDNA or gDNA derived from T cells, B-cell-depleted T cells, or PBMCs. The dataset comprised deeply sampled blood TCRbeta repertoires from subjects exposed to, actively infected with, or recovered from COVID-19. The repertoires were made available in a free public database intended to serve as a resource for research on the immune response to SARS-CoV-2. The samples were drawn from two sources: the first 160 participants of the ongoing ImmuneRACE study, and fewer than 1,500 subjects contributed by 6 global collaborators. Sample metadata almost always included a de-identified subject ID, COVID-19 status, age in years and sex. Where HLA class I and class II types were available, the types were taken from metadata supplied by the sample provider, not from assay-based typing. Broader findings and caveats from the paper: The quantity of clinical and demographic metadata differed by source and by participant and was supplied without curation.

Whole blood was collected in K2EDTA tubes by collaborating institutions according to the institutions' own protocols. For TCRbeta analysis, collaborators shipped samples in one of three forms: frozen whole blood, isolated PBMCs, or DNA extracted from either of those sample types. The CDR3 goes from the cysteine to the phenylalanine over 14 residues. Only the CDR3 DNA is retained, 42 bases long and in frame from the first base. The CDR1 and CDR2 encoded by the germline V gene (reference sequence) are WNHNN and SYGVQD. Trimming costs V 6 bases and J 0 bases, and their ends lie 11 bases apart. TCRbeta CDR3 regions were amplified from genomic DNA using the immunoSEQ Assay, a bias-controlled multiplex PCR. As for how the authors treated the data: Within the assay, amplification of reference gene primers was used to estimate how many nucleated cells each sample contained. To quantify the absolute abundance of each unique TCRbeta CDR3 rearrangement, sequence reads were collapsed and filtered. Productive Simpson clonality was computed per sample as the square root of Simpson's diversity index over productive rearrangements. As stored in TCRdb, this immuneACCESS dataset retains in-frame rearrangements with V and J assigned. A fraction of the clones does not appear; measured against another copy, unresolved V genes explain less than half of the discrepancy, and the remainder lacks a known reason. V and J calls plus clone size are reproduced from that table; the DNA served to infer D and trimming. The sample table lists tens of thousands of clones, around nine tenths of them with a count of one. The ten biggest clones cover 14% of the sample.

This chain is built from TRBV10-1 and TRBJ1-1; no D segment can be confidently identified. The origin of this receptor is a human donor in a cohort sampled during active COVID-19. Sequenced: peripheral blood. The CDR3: CASSSGNMNTEAFF. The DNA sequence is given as TGCGCCAGCAGCTCGGGGAATATGAACACTGAAGCTTTCTTT.